This TCR beta chain emerged from a study of response to subunit inactivated influenza vaccine. This clonotype turned up a few times. Germline loops: CDR1 SGHTA, CDR2 FQGNSA. V gave up 0 bases and J gave up 0 bases; unmatched junction bases: 8. CDR3 length: 18 residues. One entry per CDR3 protein, called by TCRdb with MiXCR from the RT-PCR reads. The sample includes under 500,000 distinct CDR3 sequences, approximately 11% of them seen just once. The sequence came from a man aged 50-60 years who received an inactivated influenza vaccine. This chain joins TRBV7-2 and TRBJ2-7; 10 bases map to TRBD2. The input for sequencing was PBMCs from blood, taken 45 days after vaccination. In DNA, the CDR3 is TGTGCCAGCAGCTTAGCTCCAGCGGGGGGGTTTAGCTCCTACGAGCAGTACTTC. Amino acids: CASSLAPAGGFSSYEQYF.